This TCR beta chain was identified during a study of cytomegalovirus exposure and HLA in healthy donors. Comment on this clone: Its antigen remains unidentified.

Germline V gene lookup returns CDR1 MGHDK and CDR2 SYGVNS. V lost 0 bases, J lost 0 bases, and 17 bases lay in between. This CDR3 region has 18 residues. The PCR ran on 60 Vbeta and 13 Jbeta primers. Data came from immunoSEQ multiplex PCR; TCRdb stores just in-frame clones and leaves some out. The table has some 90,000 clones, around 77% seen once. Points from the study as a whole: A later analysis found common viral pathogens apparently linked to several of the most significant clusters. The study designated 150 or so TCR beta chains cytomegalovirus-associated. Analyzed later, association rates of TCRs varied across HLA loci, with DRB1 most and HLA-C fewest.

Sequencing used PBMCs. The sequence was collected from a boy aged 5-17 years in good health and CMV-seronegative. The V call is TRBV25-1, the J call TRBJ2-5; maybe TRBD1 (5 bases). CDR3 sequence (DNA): TGTGCCAGCAGTGAATATAAAGGGGCAGGCGTATACCAAGAGACCCAGTACTTC. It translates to CASSEYKGAGVYQETQYF.